The TCR beta chain under discussion was sequenced for a study of T cells in localized non-small cell lung cancer. Study results and limitations: Peak T cell clonality was found in uninvolved adjacent lung, exceeding tumor. Adjacent lung tissue had a median approximately 57 of the top 100 clones found in the tumor. Heterogeneity within the tumor remains possible, as just one region underwent sequencing.

TCRdb's copy holds only in-frame clones and misses some; the assay was immunoSEQ multiplex PCR. Here the sample spans approximately 35,000 clones, 80% to 95% being singletons. The V and J ends lost 5 bases and 15 bases respectively, with 20 bases between them. The CDR3 consists of 13 residues. In germline, CDR1 is MGHDK, CDR2 SYGVNS. In regard to this clone: Its antigen remains unknown.

This sequence was found in a female donor of 60 years or more with stage II lung adenocarcinoma. The J gene is TRBJ2-1, the V gene TRBV25-1; the D is unclear. The input for sequencing was peripheral blood mononuclear cells, taken before any cancer treatment. The CDR3 nucleotides read TGTGCCAGCAGTTCAGGTCCGAGCACCCGCGGGTTCTTC. Its protein product is CASSSGPSTRGFF.